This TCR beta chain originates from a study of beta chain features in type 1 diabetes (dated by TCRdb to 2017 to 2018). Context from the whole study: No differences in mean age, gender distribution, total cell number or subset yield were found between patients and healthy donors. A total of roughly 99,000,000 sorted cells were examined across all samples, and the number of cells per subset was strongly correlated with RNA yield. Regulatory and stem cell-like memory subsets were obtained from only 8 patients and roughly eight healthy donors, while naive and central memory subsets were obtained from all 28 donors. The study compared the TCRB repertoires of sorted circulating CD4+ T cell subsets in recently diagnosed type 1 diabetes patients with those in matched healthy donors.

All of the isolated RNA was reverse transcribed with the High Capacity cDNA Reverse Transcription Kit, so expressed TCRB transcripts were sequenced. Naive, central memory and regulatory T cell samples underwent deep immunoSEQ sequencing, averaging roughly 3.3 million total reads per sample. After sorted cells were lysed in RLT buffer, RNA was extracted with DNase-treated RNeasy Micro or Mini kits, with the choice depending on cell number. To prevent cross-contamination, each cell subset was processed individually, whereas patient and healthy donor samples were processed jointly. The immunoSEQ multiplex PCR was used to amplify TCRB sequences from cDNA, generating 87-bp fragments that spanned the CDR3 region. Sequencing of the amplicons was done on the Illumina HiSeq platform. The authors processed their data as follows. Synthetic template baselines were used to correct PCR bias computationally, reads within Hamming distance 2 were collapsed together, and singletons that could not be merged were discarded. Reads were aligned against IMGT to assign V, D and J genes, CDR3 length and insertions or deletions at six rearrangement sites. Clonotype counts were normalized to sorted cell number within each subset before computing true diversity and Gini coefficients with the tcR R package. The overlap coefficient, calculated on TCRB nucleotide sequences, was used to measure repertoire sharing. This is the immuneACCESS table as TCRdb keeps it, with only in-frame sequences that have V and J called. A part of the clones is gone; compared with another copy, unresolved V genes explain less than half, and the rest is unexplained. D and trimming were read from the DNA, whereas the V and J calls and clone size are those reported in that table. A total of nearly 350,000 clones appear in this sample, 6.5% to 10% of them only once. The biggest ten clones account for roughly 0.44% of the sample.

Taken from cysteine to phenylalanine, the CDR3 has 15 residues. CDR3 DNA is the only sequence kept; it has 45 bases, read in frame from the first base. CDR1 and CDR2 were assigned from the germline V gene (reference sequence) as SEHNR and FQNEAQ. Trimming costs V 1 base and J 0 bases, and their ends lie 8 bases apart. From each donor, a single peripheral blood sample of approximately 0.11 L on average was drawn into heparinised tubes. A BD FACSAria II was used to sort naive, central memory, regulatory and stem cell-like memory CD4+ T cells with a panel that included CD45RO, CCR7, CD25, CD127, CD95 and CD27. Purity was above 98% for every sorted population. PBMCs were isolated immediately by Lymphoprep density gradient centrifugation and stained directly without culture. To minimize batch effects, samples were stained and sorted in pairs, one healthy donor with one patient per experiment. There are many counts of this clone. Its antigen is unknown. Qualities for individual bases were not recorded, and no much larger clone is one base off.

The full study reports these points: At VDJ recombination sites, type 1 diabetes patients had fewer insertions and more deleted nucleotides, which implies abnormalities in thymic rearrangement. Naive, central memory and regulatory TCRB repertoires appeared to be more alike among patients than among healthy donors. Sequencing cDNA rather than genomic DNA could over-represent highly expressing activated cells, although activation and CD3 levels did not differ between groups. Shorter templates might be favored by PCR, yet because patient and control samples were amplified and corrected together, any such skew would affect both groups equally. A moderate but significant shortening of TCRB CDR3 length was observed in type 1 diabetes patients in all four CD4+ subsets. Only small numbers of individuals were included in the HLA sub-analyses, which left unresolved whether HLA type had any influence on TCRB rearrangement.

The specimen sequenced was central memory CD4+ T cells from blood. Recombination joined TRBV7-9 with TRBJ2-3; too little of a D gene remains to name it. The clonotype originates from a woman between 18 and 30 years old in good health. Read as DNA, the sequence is TGTGCCAGCAGCTTAGTAAGGCTTAGCACAGATACGCAGTATTTT. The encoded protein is CASSLVRLSTDTQYF.